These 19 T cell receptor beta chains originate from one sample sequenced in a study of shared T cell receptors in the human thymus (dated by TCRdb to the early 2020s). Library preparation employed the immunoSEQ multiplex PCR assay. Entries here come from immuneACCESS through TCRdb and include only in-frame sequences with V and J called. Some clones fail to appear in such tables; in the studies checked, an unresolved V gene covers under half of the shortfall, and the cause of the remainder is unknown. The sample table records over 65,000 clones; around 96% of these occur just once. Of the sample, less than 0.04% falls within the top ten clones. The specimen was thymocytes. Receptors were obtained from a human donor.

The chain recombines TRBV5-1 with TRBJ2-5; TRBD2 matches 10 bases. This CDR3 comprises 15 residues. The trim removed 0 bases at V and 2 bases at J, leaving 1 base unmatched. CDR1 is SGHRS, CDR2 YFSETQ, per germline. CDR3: CASSLGTSGQETQYF. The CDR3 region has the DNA TGCGCCAGCAGCTTGGGGACTAGCGGTCAAGAGACCCAGTACTTC.

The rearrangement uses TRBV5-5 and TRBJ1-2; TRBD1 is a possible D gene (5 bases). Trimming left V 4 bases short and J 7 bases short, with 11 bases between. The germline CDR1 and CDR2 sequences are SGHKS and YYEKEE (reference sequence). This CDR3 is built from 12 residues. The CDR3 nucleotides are TGTGCCAGCAGCCTGAGTCAGGGTGGCTACACCTTC. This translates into CASSLSQGGYTF.

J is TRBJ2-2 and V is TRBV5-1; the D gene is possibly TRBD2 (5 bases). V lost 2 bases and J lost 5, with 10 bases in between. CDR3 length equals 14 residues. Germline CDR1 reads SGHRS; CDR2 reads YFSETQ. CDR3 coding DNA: TGCGCCAGCAGCTTCGCCCGGGAAACCGGGGAGCTGTTTTTT. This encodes CASSFARETGELFF.

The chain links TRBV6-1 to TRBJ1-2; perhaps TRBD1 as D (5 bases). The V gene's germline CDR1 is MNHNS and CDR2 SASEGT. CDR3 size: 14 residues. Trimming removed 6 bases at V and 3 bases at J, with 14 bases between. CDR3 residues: CASRGEGLHYGYTF. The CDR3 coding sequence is TGTGCCAGCAGGGGGGAGGGGTTACACTATGGCTACACCTTC.

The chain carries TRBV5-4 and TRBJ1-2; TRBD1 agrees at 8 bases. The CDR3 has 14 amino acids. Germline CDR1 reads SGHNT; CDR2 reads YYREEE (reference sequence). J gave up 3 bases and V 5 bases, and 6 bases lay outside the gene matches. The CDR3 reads CASRGAGQDYGYTF. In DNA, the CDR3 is TGTGCCAGCAGGGGGGCGGGACAGGACTATGGCTACACCTTC.

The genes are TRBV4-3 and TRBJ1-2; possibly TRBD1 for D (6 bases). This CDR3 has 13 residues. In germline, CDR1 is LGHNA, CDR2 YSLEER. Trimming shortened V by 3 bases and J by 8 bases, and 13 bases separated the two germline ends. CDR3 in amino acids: CASSQGGGKGYTF. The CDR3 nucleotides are TGCGCCAGCAGCCAGGGGGGGGGCAAAGGCTACACCTTC.

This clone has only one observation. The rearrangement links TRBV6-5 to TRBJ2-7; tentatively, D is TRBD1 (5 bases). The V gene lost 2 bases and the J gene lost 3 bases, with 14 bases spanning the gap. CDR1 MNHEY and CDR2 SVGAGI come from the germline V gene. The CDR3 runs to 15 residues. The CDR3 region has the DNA TGTGCCAGCAGTTACCTCGGACACACACACTACGAGCAGTACTTC. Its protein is CASSYLGHTHYEQYF.

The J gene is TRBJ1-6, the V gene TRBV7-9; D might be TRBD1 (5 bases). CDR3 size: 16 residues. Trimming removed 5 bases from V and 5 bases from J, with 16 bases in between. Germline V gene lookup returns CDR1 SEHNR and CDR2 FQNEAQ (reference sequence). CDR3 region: CASSDPLMGDNSPLHF. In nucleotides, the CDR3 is TGTGCCAGCAGCGATCCCCTTATGGGGGATAATTCACCCCTCCACTTT.

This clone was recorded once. The CDR3 sequence is CASSIPHWTVHGYTF. The CDR3 DNA follows: TGTGCCAGTAGTATTCCCCATTGGACAGTCCATGGCTACACCTTC. This chain uses TRBV19 with TRBJ1-2; perhaps TRBD1 as D (6 bases). Germline loops: CDR1 LNHDA, CDR2 SQIVND (reference sequence). Trimming left V 3 bases short and J 6 bases short, with 17 bases between. CDR3 size: 15 residues.

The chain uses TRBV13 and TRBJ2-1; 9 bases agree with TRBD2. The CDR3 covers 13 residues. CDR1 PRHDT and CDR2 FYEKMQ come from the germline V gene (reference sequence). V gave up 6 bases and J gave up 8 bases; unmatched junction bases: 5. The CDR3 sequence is CASRAGGPHEQFF. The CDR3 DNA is TGTGCCAGCAGGGCGGGGGGGCCCCATGAGCAGTTCTTC.

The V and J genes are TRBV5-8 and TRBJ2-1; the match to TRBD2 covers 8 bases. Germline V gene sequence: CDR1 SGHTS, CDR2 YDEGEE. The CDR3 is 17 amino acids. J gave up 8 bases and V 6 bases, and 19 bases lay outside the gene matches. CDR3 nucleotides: TGTGCCAGCATCCAAAGAGTTTCGCGGGGGGAAATGGATGAGCAGTTCTTC. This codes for CASIQRVSRGEMDEQFF.

In nucleotides, the CDR3 is TGTGCCAGCTCACCAAAACAGGGGTATTTTCAGCCCCAGCATTTT. As protein: CASSPKQGYFQPQHF. The chain is built from TRBV18 and TRBJ1-5, with TRBD1 matching over 7 bases. Trimming removed 2 bases from V and 6 bases from J; junction bases left unmatched: 7. The CDR3 contains 15 residues. Germline CDR1 and CDR2: KGHSH and LQKENI.

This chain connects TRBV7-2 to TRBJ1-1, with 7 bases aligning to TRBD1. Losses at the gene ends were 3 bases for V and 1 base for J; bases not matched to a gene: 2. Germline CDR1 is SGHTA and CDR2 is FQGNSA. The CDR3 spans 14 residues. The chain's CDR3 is CASSLRQGNTEAFF. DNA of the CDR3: TGTGCCAGCAGCTTGAGACAGGGGAACACTGAAGCTTTCTTT.

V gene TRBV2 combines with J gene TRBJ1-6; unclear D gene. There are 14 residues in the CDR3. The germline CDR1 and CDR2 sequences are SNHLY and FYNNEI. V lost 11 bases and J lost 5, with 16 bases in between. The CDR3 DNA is TGTGCCCGAAACGCGGGTCCTGATAATTCACCCCTCCACTTT. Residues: CARNAGPDNSPLHF.

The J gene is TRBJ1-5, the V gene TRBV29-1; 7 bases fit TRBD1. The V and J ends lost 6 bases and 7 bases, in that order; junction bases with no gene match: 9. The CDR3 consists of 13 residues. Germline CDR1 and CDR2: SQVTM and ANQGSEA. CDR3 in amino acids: CSVATGSGQPQHF. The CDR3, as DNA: TGCAGCGTCGCGACAGGGTCGGGGCAGCCCCAGCATTTT. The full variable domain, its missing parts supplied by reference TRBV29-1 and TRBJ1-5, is SAVISQKPSRDICQRGTSLTIQCQVDSQVTMMFWYRQQPGQSLTLIATANQGSEATYESGFVIDKFPISRPNLTFSTLTVSNMSPEDSSIYLCSVATGSGQPQHFGDGTRLSIL.

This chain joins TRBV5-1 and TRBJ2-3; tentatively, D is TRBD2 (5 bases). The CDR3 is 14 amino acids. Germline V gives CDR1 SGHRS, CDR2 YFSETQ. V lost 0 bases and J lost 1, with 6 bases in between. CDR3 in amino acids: CASSLEAGTDTQYF. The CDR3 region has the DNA TGCGCCAGCAGCTTGGAAGCGGGCACAGATACGCAGTATTTT. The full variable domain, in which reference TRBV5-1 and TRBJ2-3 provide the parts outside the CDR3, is KAGVTQTPRYLIKTRGQQVTLSCSPISGHRSVSWYQQTPGQGLQFLFEYFSETQRNKGNFPGRFSGRQFSNSRSEMNVSTLELGDSALYLCASSLEAGTDTQYFGPGTRLTVL.

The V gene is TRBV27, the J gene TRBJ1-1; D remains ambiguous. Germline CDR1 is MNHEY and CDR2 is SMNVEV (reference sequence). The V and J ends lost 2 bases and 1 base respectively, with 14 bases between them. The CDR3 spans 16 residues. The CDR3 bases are TGTGCCAGCAGTTTAATTTTCTTGTCGGGGAACACTGAAGCTTTCTTT. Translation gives CASSLIFLSGNTEAFF.

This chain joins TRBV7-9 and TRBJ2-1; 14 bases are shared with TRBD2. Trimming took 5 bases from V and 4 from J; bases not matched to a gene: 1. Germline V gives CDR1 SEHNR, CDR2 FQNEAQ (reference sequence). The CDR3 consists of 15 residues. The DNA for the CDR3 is TGTGCCAGCAGCGGGACTAGCGGGGGTTACAATGAGCAGTTCTTC. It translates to CASSGTSGGYNEQFF.

CDR3 nucleotides: TGCGCCAGCAGCTTGGACAGGGTGTACGAGCAGTACTTC. This gives the protein CASSLDRVYEQYF. The gene calls are TRBV5-1 and TRBJ2-7; a possible D gene is TRBD1 (6 bases). The length of the CDR3 is 13 residues. The ends were cut back, 0 bases at V and 4 bases at J, with 8 bases in the middle. Germline V gene data show CDR1 as SGHRS and CDR2 as YFSETQ.